Presented here are 30 T cell receptor beta chains from one specimen sequenced in a study of glioma-infiltrating T cells after dendritic cell vaccination. Profiling relied on immunoSEQ multiplex PCR, and the TCRdb table lists in-frame clones only, not all of them. The sample includes about 99,000 clones, about four fifths of them seen just once. Sequences were derived from blood, sampled before dendritic cell vaccination. All receptors derive from a human donor with glioblastoma.

The CDR3 reads CASSLDREETQYF. DNA of the CDR3: TGTGCCAGCTCCCTCGACAGAGAGGAGACCCAGTACTTC. The chain uses TRBV18 and TRBJ2-5, with D possibly TRBD1 on 5 matching bases. Trimming pared 6 bases from V and 5 bases from J, leaving 13 bases between. Germline CDR1 KGHSH, CDR2 LQKENI. The CDR3 contains 13 residues.

The V call is TRBV7-2, the J call TRBJ1-5; D ambiguous. Per the germline V gene, CDR1 is SGHTA and CDR2 is FQGNSA. Trimming took off 4 bases at V and 3 bases at J, with 19 bases between the two ends. CDR3 size: 17 residues. The CDR3 here is CASSSNGRLADNQPQHF. The CDR3 nucleotides read TGTGCCAGCAGCTCCAATGGTCGTTTGGCAGACAATCAGCCCCAGCATTTT.

A remark on this clone: The sample carries other DNA sequences with the same CDR3. The chain recombines TRBV6-6 with TRBJ1-4; D unresolved. The V end was cut by 8 bases, the J end by 5 bases, with 9 bases between. The V gene's germline CDR1 is MNHNY and CDR2 SVGAGI (reference sequence). The CDR3 length is 12 residues. In DNA, the CDR3 is TGTGCCAGCCGACTACAGAATGAAAAACTGTTTTTT. Protein sequence: CASRLQNEKLFF.

This clone was seen only a few times. The chain is built from TRBV5-1 and TRBJ1-3, with no clear D. V was pared by 0 bases and J by 2 bases, with 9 bases between. The CDR3 covers 15 residues. Germline assignment: CDR1 SGHRS and CDR2 YFSETQ. The CDR3 protein is CASSLEPDPGNTIYF. CDR3 nucleotide sequence: TGCGCCAGCAGCTTGGAACCAGATCCTGGAAACACCATATATTTT. The full variable domain, completed using reference TRBV5-1 and TRBJ1-3, is KAGVTQTPRYLIKTRGQQVTLSCSPISGHRSVSWYQQTPGQGLQFLFEYFSETQRNKGNFPGRFSGRQFSNSRSEMNVSTLELGDSALYLCASSLEPDPGNTIYFGEGSWLTVV.

The chain couples TRBV4-2 to TRBJ1-1; D might be TRBD1 (5 bases). Germline lookup yields CDR1 LGHNA and CDR2 YNFKEQ. The CDR3 loop spans 15 amino acids. V was shortened by 4 bases and J by 3 bases, with 15 bases between the two germline ends. CDR3 in amino acids: CASSRVQVTDTEAFF. Here the CDR3 DNA reads TGTGCCAGCAGCCGCGTACAGGTTACGGACACTGAAGCTTTCTTT.

This clone was recorded only once. The V and J genes are TRBV5-1 and TRBJ2-3; weak D call: TRBD2 (5 bases). Per the germline V gene, CDR1 is SGHRS and CDR2 is YFSETQ. Trimming took off 3 bases at V and 2 bases at J, with 7 bases between the two ends. The CDR3 covers 13 residues. CDR3 in amino acids: CASSSGNTDTQYF. The CDR3 region has the DNA TGCGCCAGCAGCTCGGGAAACACAGATACGCAGTATTTT.

The chain has TRBV18 and TRBJ2-1; TRBD2 agrees at 7 bases. With V trimmed by 3 bases and J by 9 bases, 11 bases remained unmatched. There are 15 residues in the CDR3. Germline V gene sequence: CDR1 KGHSH, CDR2 LQKENI. Written as DNA, the CDR3 is TGTGCCAGCTCACCGGGGACTACCAGAATGGGTGAGCAGTTCTTC. Translated: CASSPGTTRMGEQFF.

The chain joins TRBV6-5 to TRBJ1-1; 8 bases map to TRBD1. The germline CDR1 and CDR2 sequences are MNHEY and SVGAGI. The trim removed 6 bases at V and 6 bases at J, leaving 9 bases unmatched. The CDR3 contains 14 residues. The CDR3 coding sequence is TGTGCCAGCAGCCGAACTTGGACAGGGTCTGAAGCTTTCTTT. Its protein is CASSRTWTGSEAFF.

The chain uses TRBV4-2 and TRBJ2-5, with 7 bases that match TRBD1. The J call is doubtful: the DNA matches TRBJ2-7 better. The germline V gene encodes CDR1 LGHNA and CDR2 YNFKEQ. The CDR3 contains 15 residues. The CDR3 loop is CASSQDSAGGYEQYF. CDR3 in DNA: TGTGCCAGCAGCCAAGATTCCGCAGGGGGCTACGAGCAGTACTTC.

The chain has TRBV29-1 and TRBJ1-2, with D tentatively TRBD1 (6 bases). The CDR3 sequence is 11 residues long. Germline V gene data show CDR1 as SQVTM and CDR2 as ANQGSEA. V lost 4 bases, J lost 6 bases, and 9 bases lay in between. The CDR3 reads CSVAGGHGYTF. Here the CDR3 DNA reads TGCAGCGTTGCCGGGGGGCATGGCTACACCTTC.

V usage is TRBV19 and J usage is TRBJ2-1; 7 bases align to TRBD1. This CDR3 region has 14 residues. Trimming took 7 bases from V and 3 from J; bases not matched to a gene: 6. The germline gives CDR1 LNHDA, CDR2 SQIVND (reference sequence). DNA for the CDR3: TGTGCCAGTACCTTGCAGGGGGTCTACAATGAGCAGTTCTTC. The encoded protein is CASTLQGVYNEQFF.

The rearrangement uses TRBV7-9 and TRBJ1-1; D remains unclear. Trimming took off 6 bases at V and 7 bases at J, with 9 bases between the two ends. CDR1 is SEHNR and CDR2 is FQNEAQ in the germline V gene (reference sequence). The CDR3 runs to 11 residues. CDR3 DNA: TGTGCCAGCAGTTTACCAGGTGAAGCTTTCTTT. This sequence encodes CASSLPGEAFF.

CDR3 sequence reads: CASSEWTGASDNSPLHF. For the CDR3, the DNA is TGCGCCAGCAGTGAATGGACAGGCGCTTCCGATAATTCACCCCTCCACTTT. The gene calls are TRBV5-1 and TRBJ1-6, with 7 positions matching TRBD1. Germline lookup yields CDR1 SGHRS and CDR2 YFSETQ. The length of the CDR3 is 17 residues. V was clipped by 5 bases and J by 5 bases; unmatched bases: 13.

The rearrangement joins TRBV2 to TRBJ1-2, with TRBD1 identical over 7 bases. Germline lookup yields CDR1 SNHLY and CDR2 FYNNEI. V gave up 3 bases and J gave up 4 bases; unmatched junction bases: 8. The CDR3 loop spans 15 amino acids. The CDR3 DNA follows: TGTGCCAGCAGTGATAGGAGGGGGCACGGCTATGGCTACACCTTC. Translated: CASSDRRGHGYGYTF.

This chain connects TRBV11-1 to TRBJ2-5; D might be TRBD2 (5 bases). The CDR3 sequence is 14 residues long. Germline CDR1 is SGHAT and CDR2 is FQDESV (reference sequence). With 6 bases removed from V and 5 bases from J, the gap between germline ends came to 16 bases. The CDR3 sequence: CASSPQLERETQYF. CDR3 DNA: TGTGCCAGCAGTCCCCAACTAGAACGGGAGACCCAGTACTTC.

This sequence joins TRBV21-1 and TRBJ1-5; the table's TRBD1 call for D was not verified on the DNA. TRBV21-1 is an annotated pseudogene. CDR3 length equals 15 residues. The CDR3: CASTPGQGSNQPQHF. The CDR3 DNA reads as TGTGCCAGCACCCCGGGACAGGGGAGTAATCAGCCCCAGCATTTT.

This clone came up a few times. The rearrangement joins TRBV30 to TRBJ1-1; 8 bases agree with TRBD1. CDR1 and CDR2 (germline): GTSNPN, SVGIG (reference sequence). The CDR3 sequence is 14 residues long. The V gene end was trimmed by 3 bases and the J gene end by 5 bases; junction bases not matched to a gene: 8. The CDR3 DNA reads as TGTGCCTGGAGCCCGACCAGGACAGGGACTGAAGCTTTCTTT. As protein: CAWSPTRTGTEAFF.

In this sample, this clone turned up a few times. This chain joins TRBV5-5 and TRBJ2-5; 10 bases align to TRBD1. Per germline, CDR1 SGHKS and CDR2 YYEKEE (reference sequence). V lost 4 bases to trimming and J lost 5 bases; unmatched junction nucleotides: 14. The CDR3 sequence is 17 residues long. The CDR3 coding sequence is TGTGCCAGCAGCACCGGGACAGGGGAAGGTTTTATGGAGACCCAGTACTTC. Its protein is CASSTGTGEGFMETQYF.

This clone was observed a few times. The chain recombines TRBV6-4 with TRBJ1-4; the match to TRBD1 covers 7 bases. CDR3 length equals 15 residues. V was clipped by 7 bases and J by 7 bases; unmatched bases: 12. Germline V gene lookup returns CDR1 MRHNA and CDR2 SNTAGT. Here the CDR3 DNA reads TGTGCCAGCAAAACAGGGGAAACGCGAGGTGAAAAACTGTTTTTT. Its translation is CASKTGETRGEKLFF.

This chain uses TRBV13 with TRBJ2-1; TRBD2 aligns across 9 bases. Germline V gene sequence: CDR1 PRHDT, CDR2 FYEKMQ (reference sequence). Losses at the gene ends were 8 bases for V and 0 bases for J; bases not matched to a gene: 11. The CDR3 is 17 amino acids. The DNA of the CDR3 is TGTGCCAGCGGATTCAGCGGGGGGCTCAGCTCCTACAATGAGCAGTTCTTC. Protein sequence: CASGFSGGLSSYNEQFF. The whole variable domain, remainder taken from reference TRBV13 and TRBJ2-1, is AAGVIQSPRHLIKEKRETATLKCYPIPRHDTVYWYQQGPGQDPQFLISFYEKMQSDKGSIPDRFSAQQFSDYHSELNMSSLELGDSALYFCASGFSGGLSSYNEQFFGPGTRLTVL.

The chain joins TRBV7-9 to TRBJ2-5; the match to TRBD1 covers 10 bases. After removal of 5 bases from V and 5 bases from J, the junction contained 2 bases not matched to a gene. CDR1 and CDR2 from the germline V gene are SEHNR and FQNEAQ (reference sequence). This CDR3 is built from 13 residues. CDR3 sequence (DNA): TGTGCCAGCAGCCCGGGACAGGGGGAGACCCAGTACTTC. Translating it yields CASSPGQGETQYF.

Only a few counts were recorded for this clone. This chain connects TRBV4-3 to TRBJ1-6; D unclear. V was shortened by 0 bases and J by 8 bases, with 5 bases between the two germline ends. Germline V gene data show CDR1 as LGHNA and CDR2 as YSLEER. The CDR3 totals 13 residues. The CDR3 DNA sequence: TGCGCCAGCAGCCAAGATCGGGATTCACCCCTCCACTTT. Amino acids: CASSQDRDSPLHF.

The CDR3 DNA follows: TGCGCCAGCAGCCCCGGGACAGGGGGGGGTACTACTGAAGCTTTCTTT. Residues: CASSPGTGGGTTEAFF. The chain employs TRBV5-1 and TRBJ1-1, with TRBD1 matching over 11 bases. In germline, CDR1 is SGHRS, CDR2 YFSETQ. The CDR3 runs to 16 residues. V lost 4 bases and J lost 5; bases outside the gene matches: 10.

This chain joins TRBV5-1 and TRBJ2-5, with 9 bases lining up with TRBD2. This CDR3 contains 18 residues. The germline gives CDR1 SGHRS, CDR2 YFSETQ. The junction had 13 bases not matched to a gene; V was cut back by 4 bases and J by 0 bases. The CDR3 nucleotides are TGCGCCAGCAGCCTTAGCGGGGGTTTTAGCCGGTACCAAGAGACCCAGTACTTC. It is translated as CASSLSGGFSRYQETQYF.

The rearrangement links TRBV9 to TRBJ1-2; 8 nucleotides line up with TRBD1. Germline V gene sequence: CDR1 SGDLS, CDR2 YYNGEE. The CDR3 consists of 15 residues. The ends lost 2 bases at V and 4 bases at J; junction bases unmatched: 7. The CDR3 loop is CASSVSTGGAYGYTF. CDR3 nucleotides: TGTGCCAGCAGCGTCAGTACAGGGGGGGCCTATGGCTACACCTTC.

The rearrangement links TRBV6-5 to TRBJ1-5; D ambiguous. Germline V gene sequence: CDR1 MNHEY, CDR2 SVGAGI. The CDR3 spans 13 residues. V shed 5 bases and J shed 6 bases, with 11 bases lying between them. CDR3 sequence reads: CASSLGGGQPQHF. The CDR3 bases are TGTGCCAGCAGTCTAGGTGGTGGTCAGCCCCAGCATTTT.

The gene calls are TRBV27 and TRBJ2-2; 14 positions match TRBD2. The germline gives CDR1 MNHEY, CDR2 SMNVEV (reference sequence). This CDR3 is 17 amino acids long. The trim removed 8 bases at V and 6 bases at J, leaving 11 bases unmatched. CDR3 nucleotides: TGTGCCAGCCGCGGACTAGCGGGGGGACATTCGTCCGGGGAGCTGTTTTTT. It encodes CASRGLAGGHSSGELFF.

This chain uses TRBV5-1 with TRBJ2-7; unclear D gene. CDR1 and CDR2 (germline): SGHRS, YFSETQ. There are 13 residues in the CDR3. Between the trimmed V and J ends, which lost 0 bases and 6 bases, there was a span of 10 bases. For the CDR3, the DNA is TGCGCCAGCAGCTTGGGGCTGACTTCCGAGCAGTACTTC. Amino acid sequence: CASSLGLTSEQYF.

The rearrangement links TRBV7-6 to TRBJ2-5; 7 bases match TRBD1. Germline V lookup: CDR1 SGHVS, CDR2 FNYEAQ. This CDR3 spans 13 amino acids. The V segment lost 6 bases and the J segment 5 bases; nucleotides outside the gene matches: 6. The CDR3, as DNA: TGTGCCAGCAGTAGACAGGGTTGGGAGACCCAGTACTTC. The encoded protein is CASSRQGWETQYF.

The rearrangement joins TRBV6-5 to TRBJ1-4, with a tentative D call TRBD1 (6 bases). This CDR3 contains 14 residues. Germline-derived CDR1 and CDR2 are MNHEY and SVGAGI. Trimming pared 9 bases from V and 8 bases from J, leaving 19 bases between. The DNA for the CDR3 is TGTGCCAGTCTCCCTACCAGGGGCGACGAAAAACTGTTTTTT. This translates into CASLPTRGDEKLFF.